Presented here are 2 T cell receptor beta chains from one specimen sequenced in a study of blood T cell repertoires in COVID-19. Repertoires were generated with immunoSEQ multiplex PCR, while TCRdb's copy carries only in-frame clones and drops some. The profile covers 200,000 to 300,000 clones, with 88% appearing a single time and approximately 3.7% taken by the ten largest. Material: peripheral blood. These TCRs come from a man in his fifties or sixties who had recovered from COVID-19.

The CDR3 nucleotides read TGTGCCAGCAGCTCCTTGGGAGGGGCTGCCCCTGACTATGGCTACACCTTC. It codes for CASSSLGGAAPDYGYTF. The V call is TRBV7-2, the J call TRBJ1-2; D possibly corresponds to TRBD1 (5 bases). The germline gives CDR1 SGHTA, CDR2 FQGNSA. Trimming took 4 bases from V and 3 from J, leaving 21 bases between them. The CDR3 is made up of 17 amino acids.

The chain carries TRBV5-8 and TRBJ1-2, with 8 positions matching TRBD1. Trimming cost V 2 bases and J 8 bases; bases outside gene matches: 5. The germline CDR1 and CDR2 sequences are SGHTS and YDEGEE. This CDR3 is 13 amino acids long. CDR3 sequence reads: CASSLRTGQGYTF. The CDR3 DNA sequence: TGTGCCAGCAGCTTACGGACAGGGCAGGGCTACACCTTC.